The clone carrying this TCR beta chain came up a few times. The antigen remains unidentified. Amplification of TCR beta CDR3 regions was performed using RNA transcripts as template. The TCR CDR3 was amplified in a first-round RT-PCR using the HTBI primer set. TCRdb reanalysed the multiplex PCR reads using MiXCR and keeps one entry per CDR3 protein. The repertoire holds more than 95,000 distinct CDR3 sequences, with over 45% as singletons. The record originates from a study of T cells in Graves' hyperthyroidism and ophthalmopathy. Based on clinical symptoms, serum thyroxine and TRAb, thyroid ultrasound and orbital computed tomography, diagnoses were reached. Out of 8.5 to 10 ml of fresh peripheral blood came the PBMCs. Study-level points and caveats: Before onset, by a median of approximately 6.8 months, the model predicted ophthalmopathy. Most thyroid clonotypes expanded above 0.001 appeared in blood too.

Germline V CDR1 and CDR2: MGHRA, YSYEKL. The ends lost 1 base at V and 0 bases at J; junction bases unmatched: 5. This CDR3 has 18 residues. The TCR originated in a man aged 35 to 55 with Graves' hyperthyroidism. Sequencing was performed on blood. This rearrangement joins TRBV4-1 to TRBJ1-6, with 8 bases that match TRBD1. DNA of the CDR3: TGCGCCAGCAGCCAAGGTTGGACAGGGAGCTCCTATAATTCACCCCTCCACTTT. The encoded protein is CASSQGWTGSSYNSPLHF.